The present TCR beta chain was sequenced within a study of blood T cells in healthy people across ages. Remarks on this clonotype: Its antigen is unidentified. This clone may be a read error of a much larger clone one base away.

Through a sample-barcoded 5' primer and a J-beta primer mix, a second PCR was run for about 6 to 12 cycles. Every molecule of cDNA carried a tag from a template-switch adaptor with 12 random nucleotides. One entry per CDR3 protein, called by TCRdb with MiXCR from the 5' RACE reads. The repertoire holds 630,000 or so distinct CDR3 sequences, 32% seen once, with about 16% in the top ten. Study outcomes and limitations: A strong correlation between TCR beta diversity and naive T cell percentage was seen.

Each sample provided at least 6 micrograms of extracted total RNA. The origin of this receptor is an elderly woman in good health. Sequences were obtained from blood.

CDR3 sequence: CASSPALAGGSGAGELFF. CDR3 DNA sequence: TGTGCCAGCAGCCCAGCACTAGCGGGGGGATCGGGGGCCGGGGAGCTGTTTTTT. This rearrangement joins TRBV7-2 to TRBJ2-2; TRBD2 aligns across 12 bases. V trimming: 5 bases; J trimming: 6 bases; junction bases outside the gene matches: 13. Germline values: CDR1 SGHTA, CDR2 FQGNSA. The CDR3 covers 18 residues.